Below, 21 T cell receptor beta chains from the same sample are listed, as sequenced in a study of control samples from healthy donors and cancer patients. Clones were read by immunoSEQ multiplex PCR, and TCRdb kept only the in-frame ones, dropping some. The sample has 100,000 to 120,000 clones, about 80% seen once. Input material: blood. The source of these receptors is a woman aged 45 to 65 in good health.

This clone was seen more than once but under ten times. This sample includes further DNA sequences coding for the same CDR3. The chain combines TRBV12-3 or TRBV12-4 with TRBJ2-7, with D unresolved. Between the trimmed V and J ends, which lost 1 base and 7 bases, there was a span of 5 bases. CDR3 size: 11 residues. The CDR3 sequence is CASSLGGEQYF. For the CDR3, the DNA is TGTGCCAGCAGTTTAGGAGGTGAGCAGTACTTC.

This clone showed up just once. The gene calls are TRBV19 and TRBJ2-5; 10 bases are a match to TRBD2. The V segment lost 5 bases and the J segment 4 bases; nucleotides outside the gene matches: 10. The CDR3 length is 16 residues. Per the germline V gene, CDR1 is LNHDA and CDR2 is SQIVND (reference sequence). The CDR3 DNA follows: TGTGCCAGTAGTGCCCTAGCGGGAGAAAATAGAGAGACCCAGTACTTC. Translation: CASSALAGENRETQYF.

This chain joins TRBV10-3 and TRBJ2-1; 9 nucleotides line up with TRBD2. Germline values: CDR1 ENHRY, CDR2 SYGVKD. The CDR3 extends over 15 amino acids. The V and J ends lost 6 bases and 4 bases, in that order; junction bases with no gene match: 7. The CDR3: CAIRTTSGDYNEQFF. The CDR3 DNA sequence: TGTGCCATCAGAACGACTAGCGGAGATTACAATGAGCAGTTCTTC.

The V and J genes are TRBV7-2 and TRBJ2-6; D is unclear. The CDR3 sequence is 17 residues long. The V gene's germline CDR1 is SGHTA and CDR2 FQGNSA. The V and J ends lost 1 base and 0 bases respectively, with 10 bases between them. CDR3 amino acids: CASSLGGKNSGANVLTF. The CDR3 nucleotides are TGTGCCAGCAGCTTAGGAGGCAAAAACTCTGGGGCCAACGTCCTGACTTTC.

The chain employs TRBV13 and TRBJ1-6, with D possibly TRBD1 on 6 matching bases. Germline CDR1 is PRHDT and CDR2 is FYEKMQ (reference sequence). V dropped 5 bases and J dropped 3 bases, with 11 bases sitting between them. The CDR3 covers 15 residues. The CDR3 loop reads CASSKGTFYNSPLHF. CDR3 nucleotide sequence: TGTGCCAGCAGCAAGGGGACATTCTATAATTCACCCCTCCACTTT. Full variable domain (outside the CDR3, taken from reference TRBV13 and TRBJ1-6): AAGVIQSPRHLIKEKRETATLKCYPIPRHDTVYWYQQGPGQDPQFLISFYEKMQSDKGSIPDRFSAQQFSDYHSELNMSSLELGDSALYFCASSKGTFYNSPLHFGNGTRLTVT.

On this clone itself: Sequence at one end of the junction differs from germline and may be a read error. V usage is TRBV19 and J usage is TRBJ2-3; D possibly uses TRBD1 or TRBD2 (5 bases each). Germline CDR1 LNHDA, CDR2 SQIVND (reference sequence). This CDR3 is 14 amino acids long. The CDR3 DNA reads TGTGCCAGTAGTATGGGTAACGGGGCTCTCGGAGATCATTTT. This gives the protein CASSMGNGALGDHF. The full variable domain, with the rest looked up from reference TRBV19 and TRBJ2-3, is DGGITQSPKYLFRKEGQNVTLSCEQNLNHDAMYWYRQDPGQGLRLIYYSQIVNDFQKGDIAEGYSVSREKKESFPLTVTSAQKNPTAFYLCASSMGNGALGDHFGPGTRLTVL.

The J gene is TRBJ2-2, the V gene TRBV4-3, with a weak D call TRBD2 (5 bases). V was shortened by 0 bases and J by 2 bases, with 10 bases between the two germline ends. Germline V gene data show CDR1 as LGHNA and CDR2 as YSLEER. The CDR3 spans 16 residues. The CDR3 spells CASSQDRLANTGELFF. The CDR3 coding sequence is TGCGCCAGCAGCCAAGACCGGCTAGCCAACACCGGGGAGCTGTTTTTT.

CDR3 amino acids: CASSTTGADTQYF. The CDR3 nucleotides read TGTGCCAGCTCAACCACAGGGGCTGATACGCAGTATTTT. This chain connects TRBV18 to TRBJ2-3; 7 bases map to TRBD1. V was pared by 5 bases and J by 6 bases, with 5 bases of the junction left unmatched. CDR1 and CDR2 (germline): KGHSH, LQKENI. This CDR3 contains 13 residues.

The V gene is TRBV6-1, the J gene TRBJ1-5; possibly TRBD1 for D (6 bases). Germline V CDR1 and CDR2: MNHNS, SASEGT. This CDR3 has 14 residues. The V and J ends lost 5 bases and 2 bases respectively, with 10 bases between them. The CDR3 sequence is CASSTSGGNQPQHF. CDR3 DNA sequence: TGTGCCAGCAGTACGTCAGGGGGCAATCAGCCCCAGCATTTT.

The CDR3 DNA sequence: TGTGCCAGCAGCTTAGCGTTTAGCGGGGGCACCGGGGAGCTGTTTTTT. This sequence encodes CASSLAFSGGTGELFF. This sequence joins TRBV7-2 and TRBJ2-2; 9 bases align to TRBD2. The germline gives CDR1 SGHTA, CDR2 FQGNSA. The CDR3 totals 16 residues. The junction had 3 bases not matched to a gene; V was cut back by 0 bases and J by 4 bases.

The V call is TRBV2, the J call TRBJ1-2; D gene unclear. Germline CDR1 reads SNHLY; CDR2 reads FYNNEI. V shed 5 bases and J shed 0 bases, with 7 bases lying between them. The CDR3 sequence is 13 residues long. CDR3 in amino acids: CASSPAANYGYTF. As DNA, the CDR3 is TGTGCCAGCAGTCCCGCCGCTAACTATGGCTACACCTTC.

This clone was found a few times. This chain links TRBV6-5 with TRBJ1-2; weak D call: TRBD1 (5 bases). In germline, CDR1 is MNHEY, CDR2 SVGAGI. V lost 6 bases to trimming and J lost 7 bases, with 18 bases between them. This CDR3 is 14 amino acids long. CDR3 in DNA: TGTGCCAGCAGCGACGTAATAAAAAGGGGTGGCTACACCTTC. Its translation: CASSDVIKRGGYTF.

The gene calls are TRBV4-2 and TRBJ2-1; 15 bases agree with TRBD2. Germline assignment: CDR1 LGHNA and CDR2 YNFKEQ. This CDR3 region has 15 residues. V dropped 5 bases and J dropped 9; count of bases not matched to a gene: 5. CDR3 bases: TGTGCCAGCAGCAACCCGGGACTAGCGGGAGGTGAGCAGTTCTTC. Its translation is CASSNPGLAGGEQFF.

This clone came up a few times. The V call is TRBV6-6, the J call TRBJ1-2; TRBD1 might be the D (5 bases). The CDR3 spans 14 residues. The germline V and J ends were trimmed by 5 bases and 4 bases, with 14 bases remaining between them. The germline gives CDR1 MNHNY, CDR2 SVGAGI (reference sequence). In nucleotides, the CDR3 is TGTGCCAGCAGTAGATCGGGGGGATTCTATGGCTACACCTTC. It is translated as CASSRSGGFYGYTF.

This rearrangement joins TRBV5-1 to TRBJ2-3; D gene ambiguous. Per the germline V gene, CDR1 is SGHRS and CDR2 is YFSETQ. Between the trimmed V and J ends, which lost 0 bases and 3 bases, there was a span of 5 bases. This CDR3 spans 13 amino acids. DNA of the CDR3: TGCGCCAGCAGCTTGGATATGACAGATACGCAGTATTTT. Encoded protein: CASSLDMTDTQYF.

This clone was counted once. V and J are TRBV2 and TRBJ2-6; D gene unclear. The CDR3 has 16 residues. Looked up from germline, CDR1 is SNHLY and CDR2 is FYNNEI. Trimming removed 2 bases from V and 0 bases from J, with 8 bases in between. CDR3 protein: CASSETRSSGANVLTF. DNA of the CDR3: TGTGCCAGCAGTGAAACCCGGAGCTCTGGGGCCAACGTCCTGACTTTC.

This clone showed up just once. The rearrangement uses TRBV6-1 and TRBJ1-1; no reliable D call. V lost 3 bases and J lost 3, with 11 bases in between. CDR3 length: 14 amino acids. Germline CDR1 MNHNS, CDR2 SASEGT. CDR3 amino acids: CASSEAPSDTEAFF. The CDR3 nucleotides read TGTGCCAGCAGTGAGGCACCCTCGGACACTGAAGCTTTCTTT.

The V gene is TRBV19, the J gene TRBJ1-6, with D possibly matching TRBD1 (6 bases). The CDR3 is 17 residues long. The ends were cut back, 5 bases at V and 7 bases at J, with 21 bases in the middle. CDR1 LNHDA and CDR2 SQIVND come from the germline V gene (reference sequence). CDR3: CASSGTGTQSRNSPLHF. The CDR3 DNA reads as TGTGCCAGTAGTGGAACCGGGACACAGTCTCGAAATTCACCCCTCCACTTT.

The chain is built from TRBV27 and TRBJ1-4; D not certain. The V gene lost 5 bases and the J gene lost 4 bases, with 11 bases spanning the gap. The CDR3 covers 14 residues. Germline CDR1 reads MNHEY; CDR2 reads SMNVEV (reference sequence). The CDR3 bases are TGTGCCAGCAGTCTGGACGGTTATAATGAAAAACTGTTTTTT. Translated: CASSLDGYNEKLFF.

The chain is built from TRBV7-2 and TRBJ2-1; a weak D match, TRBD2 (6 bases). V lost 7 bases and J lost 9, with 22 bases in between. Germline loops: CDR1 SGHTA, CDR2 FQGNSA. CDR3 length: 15 residues. The CDR3 nucleotides are TGTGCCAGCACCCTGGTTCAGGGCGGAGGGGCTGAGCAGTTCTTC. This codes for CASTLVQGGGAEQFF. The variable domain in full, with the rest retrieved from reference TRBV7-2 and TRBJ2-1, is GAGVSQSPSNKVTEKGKDVELRCDPISGHTALYWYRQSLGQGLEFLIYFQGNSAPDKSGLPSDRFSAERTGGSVSTLTIQRTQQEDSAVYLCASTLVQGGGAEQFFGPGTRLTVL.

The chain uses TRBV7-3 and TRBJ2-6; D perhaps matches TRBD2 (5 bases). The CDR3 sequence is 15 residues long. Germline CDR1 is SGHTA and CDR2 is FQGTGA. With 5 bases removed from V and 2 bases from J, the gap between germline ends came to 10 bases. The CDR3 sequence is CASSPTRAGANVLTF. In nucleotides, the CDR3 is TGTGCCAGCAGCCCTACGAGGGCTGGGGCCAACGTCCTGACTTTC.